A single sample is the source of the 25 T cell receptor beta chains below, sequenced in a study of cytomegalovirus exposure and HLA in healthy donors. The PCR contained 60 Vbeta and 13 Jbeta primers. The assay was immunoSEQ multiplex PCR, and TCRdb's table has in-frame clones only and misses some. This table has roughly 160,000 clones, approximately 81% appearing once. The specimen sequenced was PBMCs. These receptors all come from a boy younger than 10 in good health and CMV-seronegative.

The V call is TRBV5-1, the J call TRBJ1-3; D remains unclear. CDR3 length: 13 residues. Trimming left V 5 bases short and J 4 bases short, with 10 bases between. Germline V gene lookup returns CDR1 SGHRS and CDR2 YFSETQ. CDR3 coding DNA: TGCGCCAGCAGTCAACTTTCCGGAAACACCATATATTTT. Translated: CASSQLSGNTIYF. The complete variable domain, with remaining parts taken from reference TRBV5-1 and TRBJ1-3, reads KAGVTQTPRYLIKTRGQQVTLSCSPISGHRSVSWYQQTPGQGLQFLFEYFSETQRNKGNFPGRFSGRQFSNSRSEMNVSTLELGDSALYLCASSQLSGNTIYFGEGSWLTVV.

This clone has just one count. V and J are TRBV28 and TRBJ2-7; 11 bases line up with TRBD2. This CDR3 contains 15 residues. Germline V gives CDR1 MDHEN, CDR2 SYDVKM. V lost 3 bases to trimming and J lost 8 bases; unmatched junction nucleotides: 9. CDR3 bases: TGTGCCAGCAGTTTTTTAGCGGGAGGGCCTACTAAGCAGTACTTC. This encodes CASSFLAGGPTKQYF.

V is TRBV7-9 and J is TRBJ1-2; D is ambiguous. CDR1 is SEHNR, CDR2 FQNEAQ, per germline (reference sequence). Trimming took off 7 bases at V and 3 bases at J, with 12 bases between the two ends. The CDR3 covers 13 residues. The CDR3 DNA sequence: TGTGCCAGCACCGCGAGAGGGCACTATGGCTACACCTTC. Its protein is CASTARGHYGYTF.

This clone occurred once. V is TRBV30 and J is TRBJ2-1; the match to TRBD2 covers 10 bases. Germline V gene data show CDR1 as GTSNPN and CDR2 as SVGIG (reference sequence). The CDR3 extends over 20 amino acids. With V trimmed by 2 bases and J by 0 bases, 16 bases remained unmatched. The CDR3 region has the DNA TGTGCCTGGAGTCGGCCTAGCGGGAGTTGGGTTCGTAGCTCCTACAATGAGCAGTTCTTC. Protein: CAWSRPSGSWVRSSYNEQFF.

This clone occurred once. This sequence joins TRBV14 and TRBJ1-1; D is unclear. The V end lost 1 base, the J end lost 5 bases, and 14 bases lay between the germline ends. The CDR3 is 15 amino acids. Germline-derived CDR1 and CDR2 are SGHDN and FVKESK. This chain's CDR3 is CASSQVPGRWTEAFF. The CDR3, as DNA: TGTGCCAGCAGCCAAGTTCCGGGGAGGTGGACTGAAGCTTTCTTT.

In its sample, this clone was seen once. The chain joins TRBV6-1 to TRBJ1-5; D is uncertain. CDR1 and CDR2 from the germline V gene are MNHNS and SASEGT. CDR3 size: 14 residues. V shed 2 bases and J shed 5 bases, with 10 bases lying between them. The CDR3 loop is CASSEILGYQPQHF. The CDR3, as DNA: TGTGCCAGCAGTGAAATTCTCGGGTATCAGCCCCAGCATTTT.

The V gene is TRBV5-6, the J gene TRBJ2-7; D is ambiguous. Trimming took 2 bases from V and 3 from J, leaving 12 bases between them. Per germline, CDR1 SGHDT and CDR2 YYEEEE. CDR3 length: 14 residues. CDR3 residues: CASSFGTSYYEQYV. The DNA for the CDR3 is TGTGCCAGCAGCTTTGGCACTTCTTACTACGAGCAGTACGTC.

This clone was picked up a small number of times. The chain carries TRBV6-1 and TRBJ2-7; TRBD2 aligns across 7 bases. The V segment lost 1 base and the J segment 2 bases; nucleotides outside the gene matches: 2. The CDR3 runs 14 residues. Germline CDR1 is MNHNS and CDR2 is SASEGT. The CDR3 sequence: CASSEGTRPYEQYV. The CDR3 nucleotides are TGTGCCAGCAGTGAAGGGACTAGGCCCTACGAGCAGTACGTC.

The chain links TRBV28 to TRBJ2-7, with D possibly matching TRBD1 (9 bases). V was clipped by 5 bases and J by 3 bases, with 17 bases between them. The CDR3 is 15 amino acids. Germline CDR1 MDHEN, CDR2 SYDVKM. The CDR3 loop reads CASSPRGGQGYEQYV. For the CDR3, the DNA is TGTGCCAGCAGTCCTCGGGGGGGACAGGGCTACGAGCAGTACGTC.

A single count supports this clone. The gene calls are TRBV2 and TRBJ1-6; 7 nucleotides align to TRBD1. This CDR3 region has 23 residues. CDR1 is SNHLY and CDR2 is FYNNEI in the germline V gene. J was trimmed by 0 bases and V by 6 bases; bases with no gene match: 26. The CDR3 DNA is TGTGCCAGCAGCCCCGGGACAGCGGACCCGGGATTGGTTTTTAGCTCCTATAATTCACCCCTCCACTTT. Protein sequence: CASSPGTADPGLVFSSYNSPLHF.

The chain has TRBV6-1 and TRBJ1-1; the D is unclear. The germline V gene encodes CDR1 MNHNS and CDR2 SASEGT. The CDR3 covers 14 residues. V lost 6 bases and J 5 bases, leaving 16 bases between the germline ends. In nucleotides, the CDR3 is TGTGCCAGCAGGCAAAAGGTAGCTATTACTGAAGCTTTCTTT. Its translation is CASRQKVAITEAFF.

The gene calls are TRBV4-1 and TRBJ2-1; maybe TRBD2 (6 bases). The CDR3 loop spans 16 amino acids. V was pared by 6 bases and J by 7 bases, with 22 bases between. Germline loops: CDR1 MGHRA, CDR2 YSYEKL. CDR3 DNA sequence: TGCGCCAGCAGGACGTCCGGAGGGATGAGTAATAATGAGCAGTTCTTC. Its translation: CASRTSGGMSNNEQFF.

In nucleotides, the CDR3 is TGTGCCAGCAGCACCACGACAGGGCCCTACGAGCAGTACTTC. Encoded protein: CASSTTTGPYEQYF. The chain carries TRBV7-9 and TRBJ2-7, with 7 bases fitting TRBD1. CDR1 and CDR2 (germline): SEHNR, FQNEAQ (reference sequence). V lost 5 bases to trimming and J lost 2 bases; unmatched junction nucleotides: 6. There are 14 residues in the CDR3. The full variable domain, completed using reference TRBV7-9 and TRBJ2-7, is DTGVSQNPRHKITKRGQNVTFRCDPISEHNRLYWYRQTLGQGPEFLTYFQNEAQLEKSRLLSDRFSAERPKGSFSTLEIQRTEQGDSAMYLCASSTTTGPYEQYFGPGTRLTVT.

This chain links TRBV5-1 with TRBJ1-3, with a possible D match to TRBD1 (5 bases). The CDR3 extends over 13 amino acids. Deletions cut 1 base from V and 8 bases from J, with 10 bases between. Germline V gives CDR1 SGHRS, CDR2 YFSETQ. CDR3 protein: CASSLSQGYTIYF. The DNA of the CDR3 is TGCGCCAGCAGCTTGTCGCAGGGTTACACCATATATTTT.

J is TRBJ1-1 and V is TRBV6-5; no reliable D call. The V gene lost 8 bases and the J gene lost 1 base, with 11 bases spanning the gap. This CDR3 comprises 13 residues. Looked up from germline, CDR1 is MNHEY and CDR2 is SVGAGI. CDR3 sequence reads: CASFVGWNTEAFF. The CDR3 DNA reads as TGTGCCAGCTTTGTCGGGTGGAACACTGAAGCTTTCTTT.

The chain links TRBV10-3 to TRBJ1-3, with 8 bases lining up with TRBD1. The CDR3 length is 12 residues. The J segment lost 3 bases and the V segment lost 8 bases, leaving 0 bases of the junction unmatched. Germline-derived CDR1 and CDR2 are ENHRY and SYGVKD. The CDR3 nucleotides are TGTGCCATCGGACAGGGTGGAAACACCATATATTTT. Its translation is CAIGQGGNTIYF.

With regard to this clone: The same CDR3 can be traced to other DNA sequences in this sample. This chain uses TRBV28 with TRBJ2-7; 11 nucleotides agree with TRBD2. From germline, CDR1 is MDHEN and CDR2 SYDVKM. The CDR3 contains 15 residues. V trimming: 7 bases; J trimming: 9 bases; junction bases outside the gene matches: 14. CDR3 sequence reads: CASTALAGVAIGQYF. CDR3 DNA: TGTGCCAGCACCGCACTAGCGGGGGTCGCTATCGGGCAGTACTTC.

The chain links TRBV30 to TRBJ1-2; possible D gene TRBD1, 6 bases. Germline-derived CDR1 and CDR2 are GTSNPN and SVGIG (reference sequence). CDR3 length: 16 residues. With 3 bases removed from V and 3 bases from J, the gap between germline ends came to 20 bases. CDR3 in DNA: TGTGCCTGGAGCGTGGTCCCGGGACGGACAGACTATGGCTACACCTTC. It codes for CAWSVVPGRTDYGYTF.

This rearrangement joins TRBV2 to TRBJ2-7; a possible D gene is TRBD1 (5 bases). Germline values: CDR1 SNHLY, CDR2 FYNNEI. V dropped 6 bases and J dropped 2 bases, with 17 bases sitting between them. The CDR3 loop spans 15 amino acids. In DNA, the CDR3 is TGTGCCAGCAGCCGCGAGGCAGGGATTCCCTACGAGCAGTACTTC. Protein sequence: CASSREAGIPYEQYF.

This clone came up once. V gene TRBV14 combines with J gene TRBJ2-1, with TRBD2 matching over 9 bases. This CDR3 has 16 amino acids. The germline V gene has CDR1 SGHDN and CDR2 FVKESK. The J segment lost 1 base and the V segment lost 1 base, leaving 2 bases of the junction unmatched. Written as DNA, the CDR3 is TGTGCCAGCAGCCAAGTAAGCGGGAGGTCCTACAATGAGCAGTTCTTC. It is translated as CASSQVSGRSYNEQFF.

The rearrangement links TRBV30 to TRBJ1-1; 8 bases line up with TRBD1. Germline trimming cut 2 bases from V and 1 base from J; bases unmatched to any gene: 6. This CDR3 is 15 amino acids long. Per germline, CDR1 GTSNPN and CDR2 SVGIG (reference sequence). For the CDR3, the DNA is TGTGCCTGGAGTTCTACAGGGGGAAAGAACACTGAAGCTTTCTTT. Its translation is CAWSSTGGKNTEAFF. The full variable domain, in which reference TRBV30 and TRBJ1-1 provide the parts outside the CDR3, is SQTIHQWPATLVQPVGSPLSLECTVEGTSNPNLYWYRQAAGRGLQLLFYSVGIGQISSEVPQNLSASRPQDRQFILSSKKLLLSDSGFYLCAWSSTGGKNTEAFFGQGTRLTVV.

The chain joins TRBV19 to TRBJ2-7, with TRBD1 identical over 10 bases. The CDR3 extends over 16 amino acids. Unmatched junction bases numbered 8, after V lost 3 bases and J lost 3 bases. Per germline, CDR1 LNHDA and CDR2 SQIVND (reference sequence). The CDR3 reads CASSIRGDRGVYEQYF. CDR3 DNA: TGTGCCAGTAGTATTAGAGGGGACAGGGGTGTCTACGAGCAGTACTTC.

The CDR3 bases are TGTGCCAGCAGTTTAAGTACCGGGGGGAGAGAGACCCAGTACTTC. Translated: CASSLSTGGRETQYF. The chain combines TRBV28 with TRBJ2-5, with 7 positions matching TRBD2. This CDR3 comprises 15 residues. CDR1 is MDHEN, CDR2 SYDVKM, per germline. V shed 2 bases, J shed 4 bases, and the junction held 7 bases outside the gene matches. The full variable domain, rest sourced from reference TRBV28 and TRBJ2-5, is DVKVTQSSRYLVKRTGEKVFLECVQDMDHENMFWYRQDPGLGLRLIYFSYDVKMKEKGDIPEGYSVSREKKERFSLILESASTNQTSMYLCASSLSTGGRETQYFGPGTRLLVL.

This chain links TRBV29-1 with TRBJ2-1, with 15 bases lining up with TRBD2. V shed 1 base, J shed 0 bases, and the junction held 4 bases outside the gene matches. The CDR3 is made up of 18 amino acids. Germline V CDR1 and CDR2: SQVTM, ANQGSEA. DNA of the CDR3: TGCAGCGTTGAAGGGGGACTAGCGGGAGGCCTCTCCTACAATGAGCAGTTCTTC. Translating it yields CSVEGGLAGGLSYNEQFF.

The chain joins TRBV28 to TRBJ1-5, with unresolved D. The germline V and J ends were trimmed by 4 bases and 4 bases, with 14 bases remaining between them. Germline V gene lookup returns CDR1 MDHEN and CDR2 SYDVKM. There are 15 residues in the CDR3. The CDR3 is CASSYAVWENQPQHF. The CDR3, as DNA: TGTGCCAGCAGTTATGCTGTCTGGGAGAATCAGCCCCAGCATTTT. Combining the CDR3 with reference TRBV28 and TRBJ1-5 gives the whole variable domain DVKVTQSSRYLVKRTGEKVFLECVQDMDHENMFWYRQDPGLGLRLIYFSYDVKMKEKGDIPEGYSVSREKKERFSLILESASTNQTSMYLCASSYAVWENQPQHFGDGTRLSIL.